What follows are 31 T cell receptor beta chains derived from one specimen sequenced in a study of T cells after posttransplantation cyclophosphamide. Here immunoSEQ multiplex PCR was the method, and the copy in TCRdb shows in-frame clones only, minus some. Listed for the sample are 30,000 to 40,000 clones, none seen a single time. The material sequenced was PBMCs. These receptor sequences come from a man aged 45-60 years in good health, CMV-negative, and a related stem cell transplant donor.

There are many counts of this clone. The identical CDR3 is also encoded by other nucleotide sequences in the sample. The V and J genes are TRBV14 and TRBJ2-7; D is perhaps TRBD1 (5 bases). V lost 0 bases to trimming and J lost 0 bases, with 15 bases between them. Germline values: CDR1 SGHDN, CDR2 FVKESK. The CDR3 length is 17 residues. The DNA of the CDR3 is TGTGCCAGCAGCCAAGATCTTTCCCCAGGGTACTCCTACGAGCAGTACTTC. Protein product: CASSQDLSPGYSYEQYF.

This clone is judged medium-sized. The chain couples TRBV18 to TRBJ1-1; D is ambiguous. Per germline, CDR1 KGHSH and CDR2 LQKENI. The V end lost 4 bases, the J end lost 1 base, and 7 bases lay between the germline ends. The length of the CDR3 is 13 residues. The CDR3 DNA follows: TGTGCCAGCTCACGTACACAGAACACTGAAGCTTTCTTT. It is translated as CASSRTQNTEAFF.

The V gene is TRBV7-3, the J gene TRBJ1-6; unclear D gene. The germline CDR1 and CDR2 sequences are SGHTA and FQGTGA. This CDR3 has 15 residues. The V end was cut by 4 bases, the J end by 0 bases, with 7 bases between. The CDR3 here is CASSSSTSYNSPLHF. The CDR3 region has the DNA TGTGCCAGCAGCTCCTCTACCTCCTATAATTCACCCCTCCACTTT.

This clone has ten or more counts. J is TRBJ2-1 and V is TRBV27; a weak D match, TRBD2 (7 bases). Germline assignment: CDR1 MNHEY and CDR2 SMNVEV (reference sequence). The CDR3 runs to 14 residues. The V end was cut by 7 bases, the J end by 6 bases, with 16 bases between. CDR3 amino acids: CASTRGGGPNEQFF. The CDR3 DNA sequence: TGTGCCAGCACTAGGGGGGGAGGGCCCAATGAGCAGTTCTTC.

A note on this clone: At the DNA level, this CDR3 is encoded by other sequences in the same sample as well. The chain combines TRBV7-6 with TRBJ2-1; D possibly corresponds to TRBD2 (7 bases). V was pared by 5 bases and J by 6 bases, with 20 bases between. The length of the CDR3 is 16 residues. From germline, CDR1 is SGHVS and CDR2 FNYEAQ. In nucleotides, the CDR3 is TGTGCCAGCAGCCTCCACAGGGAGGGGTGGGTCAATGAGCAGTTCTTC. This codes for CASSLHREGWVNEQFF.

This clone was detected many times. The J gene is TRBJ2-2, the V gene TRBV29-1, with D possibly being TRBD1 (5 bases). Trimming left V 3 bases short and J 3 bases short, with 11 bases between. Germline V gives CDR1 SQVTM, CDR2 ANQGSEA. The CDR3 spans 14 residues. The CDR3 is CSVDRDTDTGELFF. CDR3 DNA: TGCAGCGTTGACAGGGATACGGACACCGGGGAGCTGTTTTTT.

This clone was recorded at least ten times. The chain links TRBV6-5 to TRBJ2-7; 10 nucleotides line up with TRBD2. The CDR3 spans 15 residues. J was trimmed by 3 bases and V by 7 bases; bases with no gene match: 9. CDR1 is MNHEY and CDR2 is SVGAGI in the germline V gene. In DNA form, the CDR3 reads TGTGCCAGCAAGAACCTACTAGCGGGACGCTACGAGCAGTACTTC. It is translated as CASKNLLAGRYEQYF.

The chain links TRBV2 to TRBJ2-1; 7 positions agree with TRBD2. This CDR3 spans 16 amino acids. Germline V lookup: CDR1 SNHLY, CDR2 FYNNEI. V shed 2 bases, J shed 6 bases, and the junction held 10 bases outside the gene matches. DNA for the CDR3: TGTGCCAGCAGTGAAATGATCGGGAGGTTTACCAATGAGCAGTTCTTC. This translates into CASSEMIGRFTNEQFF.

This clone has a count of ten or more. V usage is TRBV18 and J usage is TRBJ1-1; D is undetermined. The CDR3 has 13 amino acids. Germline V gives CDR1 KGHSH, CDR2 LQKENI. Trimming left V 3 bases short and J 0 bases short, with 5 bases between. Here the CDR3 reads CASSPEMNTEAFF. The CDR3 DNA reads as TGTGCCAGCTCACCCGAGATGAACACTGAAGCTTTCTTT.

This clone was picked up many times. The J gene is TRBJ2-7, the V gene TRBV18; possibly TRBD1 for D (5 bases). Germline assignment: CDR1 KGHSH and CDR2 LQKENI. The CDR3 loop spans 15 amino acids. The V gene lost 2 bases and the J gene lost 2 bases, with 13 bases spanning the gap. The chain's CDR3 is CASSPGGHGTYEQYF. CDR3 nucleotide sequence: TGTGCCAGCTCACCAGGTGGACACGGAACCTACGAGCAGTACTTC.

This clone has a count of ten or more. V gene TRBV5-1 combines with J gene TRBJ2-2; 12 bases agree with TRBD2. Losses at the gene ends were 1 base for V and 4 bases for J; bases not matched to a gene: 8. The CDR3 loop spans 18 amino acids. CDR1 is SGHRS, CDR2 YFSETQ, per germline. CDR3: CASSLFAPSGGVTGELFF. As DNA, the CDR3 is TGCGCCAGCAGCTTGTTTGCCCCTAGCGGGGGGGTCACCGGGGAGCTGTTTTTT.

This clone was seen ten or more times. The CDR3 bases are TGCGCCAGTACCCACCGGACAGCTTCCTACGAGCAGTACTTC. This sequence encodes CASTHRTASYEQYF. V is TRBV10-2 and J is TRBJ2-7; tentative D call: TRBD1 (6 bases). The ends were cut back, 9 bases at V and 1 base at J, with 16 bases in the middle. Germline CDR1 and CDR2: WSHSY and SAAADI. This CDR3 has 14 residues.

There are many counts of this clone. The J gene is TRBJ2-4, the V gene TRBV19; D might be TRBD1 (5 bases). This CDR3 contains 15 residues. The ends were cut back, 6 bases at V and 1 base at J, with 13 bases in the middle. Germline-derived CDR1 and CDR2 are LNHDA and SQIVND (reference sequence). The CDR3 DNA is TGTGCCAGTAGCCTCATACAGGTCGCCAAAAACATTCAGTACTTC. Translation: CASSLIQVAKNIQYF. Complete variable domain (other parts from reference TRBV19 and TRBJ2-4): DGGITQSPKYLFRKEGQNVTLSCEQNLNHDAMYWYRQDPGQGLRLIYYSQIVNDFQKGDIAEGYSVSREKKESFPLTVTSAQKNPTAFYLCASSLIQVAKNIQYFGAGTRLSVL.

This clone was counted many times. This chain connects TRBV7-3 to TRBJ2-7; 8 bases line up with TRBD2. CDR3 length: 15 residues. V lost 5 bases and J lost 4; bases outside the gene matches: 10. The germline gives CDR1 SGHTA, CDR2 FQGTGA. This chain's CDR3 is CASSEGPGGPYEQYF. The CDR3 nucleotides are TGTGCCAGCAGCGAAGGCCCGGGAGGGCCTTACGAGCAGTACTTC. Full variable domain (outside the CDR3, taken from reference TRBV7-3 and TRBJ2-7): GAGVSQTPSNKVTEKGKYVELRCDPISGHTALYWYRQSLGQGPEFLIYFQGTGAADDSGLPNDRFFAVRPEGSVSTLKIQRTERGDSAVYLCASSEGPGGPYEQYFGPGTRLTVT.

This clone was seen many times. The CDR3: CASSAVTGEHGYTF. In DNA form, the CDR3 reads TGTGCCAGCAGCGCAGTGACAGGGGAGCATGGCTACACCTTC. The chain couples TRBV9 to TRBJ1-2; 8 bases match TRBD1. The germline V gene encodes CDR1 SGDLS and CDR2 YYNGEE. The CDR3 is made up of 14 amino acids. V was pared by 3 bases and J by 6 bases, with 7 bases of the junction left unmatched.

This clone was observed many times. The chain uses TRBV18 and TRBJ1-2; 9 bases align to TRBD1. This CDR3 comprises 13 residues. Germline CDR1 reads KGHSH; CDR2 reads LQKENI. With V trimmed by 6 bases and J by 3 bases, 2 bases remained unmatched. Written as DNA, the CDR3 is TGTGCCAGCTCGCGGGACAGGGACTATGGCTACACCTTC. This translates into CASSRDRDYGYTF. Supplemented by reference TRBV18 and TRBJ1-2, the full variable domain reads NAGVMQNPRHLVRRRGQEARLRCSPMKGHSHVYWYRQLPEEGLKFMVYLQKENIIDESGMPKERFSAEFPKEGPSILRIQQVVRGDSAAYFCASSRDRDYGYTFGSGTRLTVV.

V gene TRBV27 combines with J gene TRBJ2-7; TRBD2 agrees at 9 bases. The germline V gene encodes CDR1 MNHEY and CDR2 SMNVEV (reference sequence). J was trimmed by 3 bases and V by 5 bases; bases with no gene match: 14. The CDR3 has 17 residues. The CDR3 loop is CASSPSRGAGGLYEQYF. Here the CDR3 DNA reads TGTGCCAGCAGTCCCTCCCGAGGGGCGGGGGGGCTCTACGAGCAGTACTTC.

This clone was observed at least ten times. This chain links TRBV5-4 with TRBJ1-6, with 12 positions matching TRBD1. V was pared by 0 bases and J by 7 bases, with 8 bases of the junction left unmatched. This CDR3 comprises 18 residues. The V gene's germline CDR1 is SGHNT and CDR2 YYREEE (reference sequence). CDR3 nucleotide sequence: TGTGCCAGCAGCTTGGGCCGGGACAGGGGGCCCATCAATTCACCCCTCCACTTT. It translates to CASSLGRDRGPINSPLHF.

Many counts were recorded for this clone. Other DNA sequences of this sample code for an identical CDR3. The chain couples TRBV19 to TRBJ1-4, with D uncertain. The CDR3 runs 11 residues. Between the trimmed V and J ends, which lost 3 bases and 11 bases, there was a span of 7 bases. Looked up from germline, CDR1 is LNHDA and CDR2 is SQIVND (reference sequence). In DNA form, the CDR3 reads TGTGCCAGTAGTATCCGGGATAAACTGTTTTTT. Translated, it gives CASSIRDKLFF.

This clone appeared a few times. The same CDR3 arises from other DNA sequences in this sample as well. The rearrangement links TRBV7-2 to TRBJ1-1; 7 nucleotides match TRBD1. V was clipped by 6 bases and J by 0 bases; unmatched bases: 4. The CDR3 contains 14 residues. The germline gives CDR1 SGHTA, CDR2 FQGNSA. Here the CDR3 reads CASSLTGVNTEAFF. CDR3 coding DNA: TGTGCCAGCAGTCTTACAGGGGTGAACACTGAAGCTTTCTTT.

This clone showed up many times. The genes are TRBV4-1 and TRBJ1-3; the D is unclear. Trimming left V 6 bases short and J 0 bases short, with 15 bases between. CDR3 size: 16 residues. Germline V gene sequence: CDR1 MGHRA, CDR2 YSYEKL. The CDR3 loop reads CASSPLGGSSGNTIYF. Here the CDR3 DNA reads TGCGCCAGCAGTCCCCTCGGCGGGAGCTCTGGAAACACCATATATTTT.

This clone was seen ten or more times. J is TRBJ2-1 and V is TRBV6-5, with TRBD2 matching 9 bases. The germline V gene has CDR1 MNHEY and CDR2 SVGAGI. The junction had 8 bases not matched to a gene; V was cut back by 8 bases and J by 3 bases. This CDR3 has 15 residues. CDR3 in amino acids: CASRNPSGNYNEQFF. The CDR3 DNA sequence: TGTGCCAGCCGAAATCCTAGCGGGAACTACAATGAGCAGTTCTTC.

The sample holds many counts of this clone. The CDR3 DNA reads as TGCGCCAGCAGTGGACGCGGAGGGACCTACGAGCAGTACTTC. It specifies CASSGRGGTYEQYF. The genes are TRBV10-1 and TRBJ2-7, with D possibly being TRBD2 (6 bases). This CDR3 spans 14 amino acids. The ends were cut back, 4 bases at V and 2 bases at J, with 12 bases in the middle. Germline V gene data show CDR1 as WNHNN and CDR2 as SYGVQD (reference sequence).

This clone has at least ten counts. The chain combines TRBV7-9 with TRBJ1-5; 7 bases line up with TRBD1. The CDR3 extends over 16 amino acids. V lost 5 bases, J lost 0 bases, and 7 bases stayed unmatched. The germline gives CDR1 SEHNR, CDR2 FQNEAQ (reference sequence). CDR3 in DNA: TGTGCCAGCAGCGGGGGACAGTTTTTTAGCAATCAGCCCCAGCATTTT. Its protein is CASSGGQFFSNQPQHF.

This clone was seen many times. V is TRBV27 and J is TRBJ2-3; D might be TRBD2 (6 bases). The germline V gene encodes CDR1 MNHEY and CDR2 SMNVEV (reference sequence). The CDR3 loop spans 13 amino acids. V lost 3 bases and J lost 5, with 9 bases in between. Written as DNA, the CDR3 is TGTGCCAGCAGTTTGATGGGGGGAGATACGCAGTATTTT. It translates to CASSLMGGDTQYF.

This clone was observed at least ten times. V is TRBV30 and J is TRBJ2-7; D is perhaps TRBD2 (5 bases). The CDR3 is made up of 15 amino acids. Trimming removed 0 bases from V and 6 bases from J, with 18 bases in between. Germline V gene sequence: CDR1 GTSNPN, CDR2 SVGIG (reference sequence). CDR3 nucleotide sequence: TGTGCCTGGAGTGTCTTCGGGGAAAGGGAGAGCGAGCAGTACTTC. Protein sequence: CAWSVFGERESEQYF. Supplemented by reference TRBV30 and TRBJ2-7, the full variable domain reads SQTIHQWPATLVQPVGSPLSLECTVEGTSNPNLYWYRQAAGRGLQLLFYSVGIGQISSEVPQNLSASRPQDRQFILSSKKLLLSDSGFYLCAWSVFGERESEQYFGPGTRLTVT.

In this sample, this clone turned up many times. The chain couples TRBV4-2 to TRBJ2-7; 8 nucleotides match TRBD2. Germline V gene data show CDR1 as LGHNA and CDR2 as YNFKEQ. J gave up 0 bases and V 4 bases, and 8 bases lay outside the gene matches. The CDR3 is 16 residues long. The CDR3 reads CASSPQGREASYEQYF. CDR3 in DNA: TGTGCCAGCAGCCCCCAGGGGCGGGAGGCCTCCTACGAGCAGTACTTC.

The chain has TRBV5-5 and TRBJ2-3; 13 bases line up with TRBD2. This CDR3 region has 18 residues. Germline trimming cut 1 base from V and 2 bases from J; bases unmatched to any gene: 7. Germline CDR1 and CDR2: SGHKS and YYEKEE (reference sequence). CDR3 DNA sequence: TGTGCCAGCAGCTTGCGCGGGACTAGCGGGACGAACACAGATACGCAGTATTTT. Its protein product is CASSLRGTSGTNTDTQYF. The whole variable domain, remainder taken from reference TRBV5-5 and TRBJ2-3, is DAGVTQSPTHLIKTRGQQVTLRCSPISGHKSVSWYQQVLGQGPQFIFQYYEKEERGRGNFPDRFSARQFPNYSSELNVNALLLGDSALYLCASSLRGTSGTNTDTQYFGPGTRLTVL.

This clone was seen a few times. The CDR3 nucleotides read TGTGCCAGCAGCTCGTCGCGAGAGACCCAGTACTTC. Amino acid sequence: CASSSSRETQYF. V gene TRBV7-9 combines with J gene TRBJ2-5, with D unclear. Germline-derived CDR1 and CDR2 are SEHNR and FQNEAQ (reference sequence). The CDR3 runs 12 residues. Trimming took 4 bases from V and 4 from J, leaving 7 bases between them.

This clone was seen repeatedly, ten times or more. The gene calls are TRBV27 and TRBJ2-7, with 8 bases matching TRBD1. Germline CDR1 MNHEY, CDR2 SMNVEV (reference sequence). CDR3 length: 14 residues. V dropped 5 bases and J dropped 2; count of bases not matched to a gene: 5. In DNA form, the CDR3 reads TGTGCCAGCAGTCCGACAGGGGCCCCCTACGAGCAGTACTTC. As protein: CASSPTGAPYEQYF.

This clone was seen repeatedly, ten times or more. V is TRBV5-1 and J is TRBJ2-5; D might be TRBD1 (5 bases). V was shortened by 0 bases and J by 1 base, with 10 bases between the two germline ends. CDR3 length equals 15 residues. Germline loops: CDR1 SGHRS, CDR2 YFSETQ. This CDR3 reads CASSLGTIFQETQYF. CDR3 bases: TGCGCCAGCAGCTTGGGGACAATATTCCAAGAGACCCAGTACTTC.